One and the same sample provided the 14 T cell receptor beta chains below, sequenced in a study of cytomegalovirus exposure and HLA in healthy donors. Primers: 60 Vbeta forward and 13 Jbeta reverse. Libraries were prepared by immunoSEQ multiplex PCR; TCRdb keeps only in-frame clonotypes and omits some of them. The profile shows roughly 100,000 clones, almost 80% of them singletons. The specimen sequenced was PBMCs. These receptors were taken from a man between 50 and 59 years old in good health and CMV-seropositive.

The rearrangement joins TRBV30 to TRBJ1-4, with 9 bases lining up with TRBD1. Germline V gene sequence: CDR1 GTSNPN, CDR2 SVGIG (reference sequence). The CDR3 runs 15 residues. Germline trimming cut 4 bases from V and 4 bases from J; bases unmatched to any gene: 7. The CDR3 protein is CAWKGTGYYNEKLFF. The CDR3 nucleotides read TGTGCCTGGAAAGGGACAGGGTATTATAATGAAAAACTGTTTTTT.

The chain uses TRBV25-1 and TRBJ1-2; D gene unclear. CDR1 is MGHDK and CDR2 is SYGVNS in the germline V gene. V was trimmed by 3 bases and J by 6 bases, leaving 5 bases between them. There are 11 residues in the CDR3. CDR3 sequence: CASSEGDGYTF. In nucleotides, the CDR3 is TGTGCCAGCAGTGAGGGAGATGGCTACACCTTC.

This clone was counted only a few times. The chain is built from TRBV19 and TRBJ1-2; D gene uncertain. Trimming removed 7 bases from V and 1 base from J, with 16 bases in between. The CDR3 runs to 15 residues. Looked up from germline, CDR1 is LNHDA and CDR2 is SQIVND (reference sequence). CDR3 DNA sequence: TGTGCCAGTACCGAGGCGGTCGGAGTTAACTATGGCTACACCTTC. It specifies CASTEAVGVNYGYTF.

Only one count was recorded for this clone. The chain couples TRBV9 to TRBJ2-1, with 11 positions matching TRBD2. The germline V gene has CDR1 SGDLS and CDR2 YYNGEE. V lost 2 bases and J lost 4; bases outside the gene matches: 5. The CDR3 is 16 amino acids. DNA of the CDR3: TGTGCCAGCAGCGTCTCCGGGACTAGCGGTTACAATGAGCAGTTCTTC. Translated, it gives CASSVSGTSGYNEQFF.

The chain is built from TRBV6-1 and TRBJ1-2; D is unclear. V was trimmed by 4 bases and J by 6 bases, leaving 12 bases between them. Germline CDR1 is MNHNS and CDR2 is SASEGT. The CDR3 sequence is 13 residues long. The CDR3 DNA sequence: TGTGCCAGCAGTGTAGCACAGTTGAATGGCTACACCTTC. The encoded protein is CASSVAQLNGYTF.

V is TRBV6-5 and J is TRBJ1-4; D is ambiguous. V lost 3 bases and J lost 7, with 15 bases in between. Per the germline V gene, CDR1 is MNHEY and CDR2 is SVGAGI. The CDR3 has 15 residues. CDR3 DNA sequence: TGTGCCAGCAGTTATGGATCGACGGGAAGTGAAAAACTGTTTTTT. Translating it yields CASSYGSTGSEKLFF.

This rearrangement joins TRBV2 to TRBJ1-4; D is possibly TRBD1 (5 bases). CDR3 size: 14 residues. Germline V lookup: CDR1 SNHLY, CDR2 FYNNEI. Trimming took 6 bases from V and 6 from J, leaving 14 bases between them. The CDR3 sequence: CASRWAGLDEKLFF. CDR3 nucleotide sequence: TGTGCCAGCAGATGGGCAGGGCTAGATGAAAAACTGTTTTTT.

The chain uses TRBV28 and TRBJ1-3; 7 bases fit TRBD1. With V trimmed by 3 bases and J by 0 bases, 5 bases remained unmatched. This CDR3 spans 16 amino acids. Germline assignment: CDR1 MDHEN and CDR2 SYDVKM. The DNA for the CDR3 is TGTGCCAGCAGTTTTCAGACAGGGACCTCTGGAAACACCATATATTTT. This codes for CASSFQTGTSGNTIYF.

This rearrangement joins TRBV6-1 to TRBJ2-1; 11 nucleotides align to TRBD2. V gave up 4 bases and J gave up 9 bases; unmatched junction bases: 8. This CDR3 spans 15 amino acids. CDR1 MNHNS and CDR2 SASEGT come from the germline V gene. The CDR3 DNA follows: TGTGCCAGCAGTGCCCTTACTAGCGGGAGCGGTGAGCAGTTCTTC. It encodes CASSALTSGSGEQFF.

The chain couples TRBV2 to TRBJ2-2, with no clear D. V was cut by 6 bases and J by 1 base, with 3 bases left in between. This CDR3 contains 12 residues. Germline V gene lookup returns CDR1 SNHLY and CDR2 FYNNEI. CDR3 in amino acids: CASSWNTGELFF. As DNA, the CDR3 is TGTGCCAGCAGCTGGAACACCGGGGAGCTGTTTTTT.

The CDR3 DNA reads as TGTGCCAGCAGCTTCGGTAGGCACAGTACCTACGAGCAGTACTTC. It yields the protein CASSFGRHSTYEQYF. V and J are TRBV11-1 and TRBJ2-7; no reliable D call. V shed 3 bases and J shed 2 bases, with 14 bases lying between them. Germline lookup yields CDR1 SGHAT and CDR2 FQDESV (reference sequence). This CDR3 region has 15 residues.

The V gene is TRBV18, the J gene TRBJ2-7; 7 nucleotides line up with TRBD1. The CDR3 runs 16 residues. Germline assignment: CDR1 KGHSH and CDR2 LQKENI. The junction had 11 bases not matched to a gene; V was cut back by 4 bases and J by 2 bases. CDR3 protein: CASSLVRDSRTYEQYF. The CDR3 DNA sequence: TGTGCCAGCTCACTAGTCCGGGACAGCCGAACCTACGAGCAGTACTTC.

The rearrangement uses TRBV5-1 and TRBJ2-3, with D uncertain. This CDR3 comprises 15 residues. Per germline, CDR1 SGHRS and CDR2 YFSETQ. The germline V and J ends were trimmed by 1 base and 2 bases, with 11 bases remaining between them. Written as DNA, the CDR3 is TGCGCCAGCAGCTTGATGGGCAACCCCACAGATACGCAGTATTTT. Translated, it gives CASSLMGNPTDTQYF.

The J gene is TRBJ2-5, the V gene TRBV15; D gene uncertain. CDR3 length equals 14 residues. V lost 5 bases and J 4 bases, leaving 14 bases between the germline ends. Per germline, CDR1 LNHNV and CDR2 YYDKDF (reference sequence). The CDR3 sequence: CATSVRREVETQYF. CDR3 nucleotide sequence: TGTGCCACCAGCGTGCGCCGCGAAGTAGAGACCCAGTACTTC.